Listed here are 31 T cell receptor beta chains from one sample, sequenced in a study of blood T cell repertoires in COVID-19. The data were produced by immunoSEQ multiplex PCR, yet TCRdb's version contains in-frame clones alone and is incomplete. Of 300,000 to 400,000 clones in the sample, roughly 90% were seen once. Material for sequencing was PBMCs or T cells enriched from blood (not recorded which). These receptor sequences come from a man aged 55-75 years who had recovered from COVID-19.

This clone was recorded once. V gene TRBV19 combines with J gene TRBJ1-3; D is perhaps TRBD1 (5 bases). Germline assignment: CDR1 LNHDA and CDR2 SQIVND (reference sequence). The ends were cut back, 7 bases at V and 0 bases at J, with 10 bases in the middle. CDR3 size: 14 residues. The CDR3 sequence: CASTTGYSGNTIYF. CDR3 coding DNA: TGTGCCAGTACTACAGGTTACTCTGGAAACACCATATATTTT.

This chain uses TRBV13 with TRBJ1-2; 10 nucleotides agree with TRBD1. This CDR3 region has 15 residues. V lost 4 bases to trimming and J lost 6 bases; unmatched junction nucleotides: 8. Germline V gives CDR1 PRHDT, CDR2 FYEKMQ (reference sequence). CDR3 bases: TGTGCCAGCAGCTCCGGGACAGGGGCTTCTCATGGCTACACCTTC. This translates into CASSSGTGASHGYTF.

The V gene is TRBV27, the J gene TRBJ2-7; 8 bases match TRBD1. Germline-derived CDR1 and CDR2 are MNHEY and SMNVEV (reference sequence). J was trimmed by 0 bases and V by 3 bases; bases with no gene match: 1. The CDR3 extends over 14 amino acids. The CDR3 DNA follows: TGTGCCAGCAGTTTTACAGGGGGCTCCTACGAGCAGTACTTC. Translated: CASSFTGGSYEQYF.

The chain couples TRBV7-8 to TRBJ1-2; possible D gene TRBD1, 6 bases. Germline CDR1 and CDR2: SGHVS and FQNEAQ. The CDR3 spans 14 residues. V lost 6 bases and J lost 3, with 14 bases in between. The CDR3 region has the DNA TGTGCCAGCAGTTCTACGGGACACCACTATGGCTACACCTTC. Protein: CASSSTGHHYGYTF.

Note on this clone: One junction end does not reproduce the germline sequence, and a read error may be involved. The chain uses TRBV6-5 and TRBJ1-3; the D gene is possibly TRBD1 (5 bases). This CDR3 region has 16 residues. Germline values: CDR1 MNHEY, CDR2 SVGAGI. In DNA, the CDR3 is TGTGCCAGCAGTAACTCACGCAGGGTTGGTGGAAACACCATATATTTT. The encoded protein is CASSNSRRVGGNTIYF.

In DNA, the CDR3 is TGTGCCATCAGTGTTTCGACACCGAACTATGGCTACACCTTC. Amino acids: CAISVSTPNYGYTF. The genes are TRBV10-3 and TRBJ1-2; D not resolved. The germline V gene encodes CDR1 ENHRY and CDR2 SYGVKD. Trimming took off 4 bases at V and 2 bases at J, with 11 bases between the two ends. This CDR3 is built from 14 residues.

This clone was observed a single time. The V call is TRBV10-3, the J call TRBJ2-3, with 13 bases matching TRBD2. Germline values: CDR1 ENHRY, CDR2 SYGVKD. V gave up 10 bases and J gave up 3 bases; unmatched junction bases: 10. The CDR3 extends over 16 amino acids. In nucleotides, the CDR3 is TGTGCCAGCGGGACTAGCGGGACCTTGGATACAGATACGCAGTATTTT. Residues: CASGTSGTLDTDTQYF.

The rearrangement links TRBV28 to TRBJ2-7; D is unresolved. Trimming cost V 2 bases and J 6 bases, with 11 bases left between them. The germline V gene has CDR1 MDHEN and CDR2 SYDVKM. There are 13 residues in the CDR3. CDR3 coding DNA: TGTGCCAGCAGTTTAGTGTCCCTCCGCGAGCAGTACTTC. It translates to CASSLVSLREQYF.

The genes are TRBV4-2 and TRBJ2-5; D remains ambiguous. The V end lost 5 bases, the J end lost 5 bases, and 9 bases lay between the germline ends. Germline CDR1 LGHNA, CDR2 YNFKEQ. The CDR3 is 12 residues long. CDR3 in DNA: TGTGCCAGCAGCGCAAGTGCGGAGACCCAGTACTTC. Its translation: CASSASAETQYF.

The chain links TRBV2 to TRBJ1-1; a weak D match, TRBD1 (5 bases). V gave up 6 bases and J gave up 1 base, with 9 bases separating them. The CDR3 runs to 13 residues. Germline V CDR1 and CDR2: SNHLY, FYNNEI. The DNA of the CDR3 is TGTGCCAGCAGATGGGGCAGGAACACTGAAGCTTTCTTT. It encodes CASRWGRNTEAFF.

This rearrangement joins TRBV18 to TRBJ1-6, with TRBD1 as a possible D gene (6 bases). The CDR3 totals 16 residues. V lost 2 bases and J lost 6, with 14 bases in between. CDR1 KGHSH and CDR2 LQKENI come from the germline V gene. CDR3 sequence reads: CASSPYRETRNSPLHF. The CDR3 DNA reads TGTGCCAGCTCACCATACAGGGAAACTCGTAATTCACCCCTCCACTTT.

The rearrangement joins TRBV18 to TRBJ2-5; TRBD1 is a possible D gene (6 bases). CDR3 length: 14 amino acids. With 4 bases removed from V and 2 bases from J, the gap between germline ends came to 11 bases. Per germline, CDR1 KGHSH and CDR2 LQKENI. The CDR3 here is CASSHRTAQETQYF. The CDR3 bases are TGTGCCAGCTCACACCGGACAGCTCAAGAGACCCAGTACTTC.

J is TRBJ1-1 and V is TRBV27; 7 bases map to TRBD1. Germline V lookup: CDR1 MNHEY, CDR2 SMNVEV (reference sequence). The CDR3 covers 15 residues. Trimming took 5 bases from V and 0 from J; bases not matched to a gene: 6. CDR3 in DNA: TGTGCCAGCAGTATCACCGGGACAGTGAACACTGAAGCTTTCTTT. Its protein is CASSITGTVNTEAFF.

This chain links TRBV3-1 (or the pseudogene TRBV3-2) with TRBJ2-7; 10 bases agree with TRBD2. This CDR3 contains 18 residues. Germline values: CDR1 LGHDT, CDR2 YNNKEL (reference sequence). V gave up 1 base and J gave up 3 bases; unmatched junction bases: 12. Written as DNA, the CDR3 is TGTGCCAGCAGCCAAGCCTGGACTAGCGGACACACCGGCTACGAGCAGTACTTC. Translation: CASSQAWTSGHTGYEQYF.

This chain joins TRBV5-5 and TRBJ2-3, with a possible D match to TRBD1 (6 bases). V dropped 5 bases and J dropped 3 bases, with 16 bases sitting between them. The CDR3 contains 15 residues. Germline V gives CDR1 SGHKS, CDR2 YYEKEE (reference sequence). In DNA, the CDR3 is TGTGCCAGCAGACGTCTTGGGGGCCAAACAGATACGCAGTATTTT. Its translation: CASRRLGGQTDTQYF.

The chain's CDR3 is CASSKEGLAGVNTGELFF. CDR3 DNA sequence: TGTGCCAGCAGCAAAGAGGGACTAGCGGGAGTCAACACCGGGGAGCTGTTTTTT. The chain links TRBV21-1 to TRBJ2-2; TRBD2, the D gene given by the table, was not confirmed from the DNA. TRBV21-1 is assigned pseudogene status. The CDR3 is 18 amino acids.

CDR3 loop: CASSQVAPSGSVTNEQFF. DNA of the CDR3: TGTGCCAGCAGCCAAGTAGCGCCTAGCGGGAGTGTCACCAATGAGCAGTTCTTC. V is TRBV3-1 (or the pseudogene TRBV3-2) and J is TRBJ2-1; 10 positions match TRBD2. V lost 1 base and J lost 6; bases outside the gene matches: 12. The length of the CDR3 is 18 residues. Germline-derived CDR1 and CDR2 are LGHDT and YNNKEL (reference sequence).

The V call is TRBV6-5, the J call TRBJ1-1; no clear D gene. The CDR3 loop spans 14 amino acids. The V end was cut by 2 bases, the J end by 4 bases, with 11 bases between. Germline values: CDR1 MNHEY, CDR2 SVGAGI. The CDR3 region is CASSYGAPSTEAFF. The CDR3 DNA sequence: TGTGCCAGCAGTTACGGTGCCCCGAGCACTGAAGCTTTCTTT.

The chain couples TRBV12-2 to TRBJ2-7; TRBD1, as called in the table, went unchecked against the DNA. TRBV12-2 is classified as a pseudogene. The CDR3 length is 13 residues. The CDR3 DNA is TGTGCAAGTCGCGACAGGGTATCCTACGAGCAGTACTTC. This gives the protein CASRDRVSYEQYF.

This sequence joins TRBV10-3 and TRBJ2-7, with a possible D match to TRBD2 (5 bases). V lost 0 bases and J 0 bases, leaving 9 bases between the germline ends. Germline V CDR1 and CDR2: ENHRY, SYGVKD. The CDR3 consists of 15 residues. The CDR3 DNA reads TGTGCCATCAGTGAGTCCGGGGTGGTCTCCTACGAGCAGTACTTC. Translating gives CAISESGVVSYEQYF.

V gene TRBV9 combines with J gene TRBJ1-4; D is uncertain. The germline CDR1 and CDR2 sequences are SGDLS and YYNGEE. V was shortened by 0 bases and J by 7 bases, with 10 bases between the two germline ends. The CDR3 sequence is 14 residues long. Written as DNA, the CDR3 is TGTGCCAGCAGCGTAGTCGAGACACCTGAAAAACTGTTTTTT. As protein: CASSVVETPEKLFF.

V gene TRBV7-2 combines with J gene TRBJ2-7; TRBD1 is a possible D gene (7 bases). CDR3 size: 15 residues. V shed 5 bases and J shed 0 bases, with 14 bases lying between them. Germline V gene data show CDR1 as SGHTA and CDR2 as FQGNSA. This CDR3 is CASSPAGQSSYEQYF. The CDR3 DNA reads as TGTGCCAGCAGCCCGGCGGGACAGAGCTCCTACGAGCAGTACTTC.

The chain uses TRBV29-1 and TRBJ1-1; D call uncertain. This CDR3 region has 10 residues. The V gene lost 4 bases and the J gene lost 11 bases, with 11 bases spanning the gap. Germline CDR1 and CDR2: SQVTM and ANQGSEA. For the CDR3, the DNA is TGCAGCGTTGGAGACCGAGCGGCTTTCTTT. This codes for CSVGDRAAFF.

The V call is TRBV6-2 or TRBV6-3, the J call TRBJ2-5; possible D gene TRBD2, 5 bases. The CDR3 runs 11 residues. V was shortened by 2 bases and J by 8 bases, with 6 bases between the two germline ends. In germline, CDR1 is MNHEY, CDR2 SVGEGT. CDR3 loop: CASSYPSTQYF. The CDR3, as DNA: TGTGCCAGCAGTTACCCTAGCACCCAGTACTTC.

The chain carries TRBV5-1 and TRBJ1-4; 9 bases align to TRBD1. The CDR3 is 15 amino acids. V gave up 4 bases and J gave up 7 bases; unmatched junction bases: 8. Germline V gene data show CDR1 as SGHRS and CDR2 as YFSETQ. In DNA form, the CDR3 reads TGCGCCAGCAGCCCCTTACAGGGGGCGCGTGAAAAACTGTTTTTT. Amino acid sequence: CASSPLQGAREKLFF.

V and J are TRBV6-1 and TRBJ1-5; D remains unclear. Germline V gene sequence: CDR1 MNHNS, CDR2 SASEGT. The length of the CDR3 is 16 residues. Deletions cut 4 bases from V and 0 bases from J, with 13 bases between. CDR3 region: CASSVGAYYSNQPQHF. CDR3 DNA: TGTGCCAGCAGTGTTGGAGCATACTATAGCAATCAGCCCCAGCATTTT.

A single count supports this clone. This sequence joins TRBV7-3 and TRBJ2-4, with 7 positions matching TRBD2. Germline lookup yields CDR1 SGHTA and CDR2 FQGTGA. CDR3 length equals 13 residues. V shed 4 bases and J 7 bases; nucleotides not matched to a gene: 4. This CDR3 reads CASSSSGENIQYF. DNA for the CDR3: TGTGCCAGCAGCTCCAGCGGGGAGAACATTCAGTACTTC.

This CDR3 is CASSLDQGHGYTF. In DNA form, the CDR3 reads TGTGCCAGCAGCTTAGACCAGGGGCATGGCTACACCTTC. The chain couples TRBV11-3 to TRBJ1-2; maybe TRBD1 (6 bases). Germline CDR1 and CDR2: SGHNT and YENEEA. The CDR3 consists of 13 residues. Trimming took off 0 bases at V and 6 bases at J, with 8 bases between the two ends.

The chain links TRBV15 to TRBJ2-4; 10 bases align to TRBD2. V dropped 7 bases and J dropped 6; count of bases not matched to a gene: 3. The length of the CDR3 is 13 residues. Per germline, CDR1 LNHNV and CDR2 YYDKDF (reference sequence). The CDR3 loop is CATMGLAINIQYF. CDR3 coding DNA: TGTGCCACCATGGGACTAGCGATAAACATTCAGTACTTC.

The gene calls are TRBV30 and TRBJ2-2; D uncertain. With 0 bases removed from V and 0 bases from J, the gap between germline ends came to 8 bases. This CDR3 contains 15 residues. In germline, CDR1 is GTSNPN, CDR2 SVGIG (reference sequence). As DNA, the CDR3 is TGTGCCTGGAGTGTAATTCCTACGAACACCGGGGAGCTGTTTTTT. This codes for CAWSVIPTNTGELFF.

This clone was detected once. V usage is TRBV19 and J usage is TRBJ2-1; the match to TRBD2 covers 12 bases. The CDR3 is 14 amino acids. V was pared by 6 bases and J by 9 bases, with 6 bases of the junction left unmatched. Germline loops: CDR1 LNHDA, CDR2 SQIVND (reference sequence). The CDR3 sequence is CASSGLAGSGEQFF. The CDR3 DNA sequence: TGTGCCAGTAGCGGACTAGCGGGAAGCGGTGAGCAGTTCTTC.